The 22 T cell receptor beta chains below come from one sample, sequenced in a study of regulatory T cells in long-lasting Graves disease. In building TCR beta libraries, iRepertoire HTBI primers were used together with Arm-PCR of CDR3 regions. From the multiplex PCR reads, TCRdb called clonotypes with MiXCR, one entry per CDR3 protein. Of 420,000 or so distinct CDR3 sequences in the sample, 23% are singletons; the top ten hold over 25%. Stated time point: persistent/refractory GD, antithyroid drugs over 5 years with positive TRAb. Extracted RNA from PBMCs served as the source of the TCR library. The starting material was peripheral blood mononuclear cells (PBMCs), obtained when the disease was refractory, from a patient treated with antithyroid drugs. The receptors were gathered from a female donor with Graves disease.

There are many counts of this clonotype. This chain links TRBV19 with TRBJ2-6; maybe TRBD2 (6 bases). Germline V gene data show CDR1 as LNHDA and CDR2 as SQIVND (reference sequence). This CDR3 comprises 15 residues. The germline V and J ends were trimmed by 3 bases and 2 bases, with 8 bases remaining between them. The CDR3 DNA reads as TGTGCCAGTAGTATTGGCGGGACTGGGGCCAACGTCCTGACTTTC. It encodes CASSIGGTGANVLTF.

This clonotype was seen many times. The chain joins TRBV27 to TRBJ1-4, with D possibly matching TRBD1 (5 bases). This CDR3 has 13 amino acids. Germline V lookup: CDR1 MNHEY, CDR2 SMNVEV (reference sequence). V was clipped by 4 bases and J by 8 bases, with 11 bases between them. The CDR3 nucleotides read TGTGCCAGCAGTTCCCAGGGCTTCGAAAAACTGTTTTTT. Amino acid sequence: CASSSQGFEKLFF.

CDR3 residues: CASSLTGGLQETQYF. The CDR3 DNA reads as TGTGCCAGCAGCTTAACGGGAGGGCTTCAAGAGACCCAGTACTTC. This chain uses TRBV7-3 with TRBJ2-5; 7 bases are shared with TRBD2. The J segment lost 2 bases and the V segment lost 0 bases, leaving 3 bases of the junction unmatched. The V gene's germline CDR1 is SGHTA and CDR2 FQGTGA. This CDR3 spans 15 amino acids.

The chain is built from TRBV5-1 and TRBJ1-1; 7 bases map to TRBD1. The junction had 7 bases not matched to a gene; V was cut back by 0 bases and J by 8 bases. The CDR3 runs to 14 residues. Germline CDR1 SGHRS, CDR2 YFSETQ. DNA of the CDR3: TGCGCCAGCAGCTTGGAGGGACAGCGGGCCGAAGCTTTCTTT. Residues: CASSLEGQRAEAFF.

This clonotype was detected ten times or more. V gene TRBV6-1 combines with J gene TRBJ2-5; 11 bases map to TRBD1. Looked up from germline, CDR1 is MNHNS and CDR2 is SASEGT. The CDR3 has 14 amino acids. V lost 8 bases, J lost 4 bases, and 6 bases stayed unmatched. For the CDR3, the DNA is TGTGCCAGCGGGACGGACAGGGGGCGAGAGACCCAGTACTTC. This encodes CASGTDRGRETQYF.

The chain joins TRBV6-2 or TRBV6-3 to TRBJ2-2; 9 bases fit TRBD2. This CDR3 is 15 amino acids long. After removal of 5 bases from V and 3 bases from J, the junction contained 4 bases not matched to a gene. Germline V gives CDR1 MNHEY, CDR2 SVGEGT. The CDR3, as DNA: TGTGCCAGCAGTGTTTCTAGCGGGGACACCGGGGAGCTGTTTTTT. Its protein is CASSVSSGDTGELFF.

The V and J genes are TRBV25-1 and TRBJ2-2; D might be TRBD1 or TRBD2, each matching 5 bases. In germline, CDR1 is MGHDK, CDR2 SYGVNS. The V end was cut by 1 base, the J end by 2 bases, with 11 bases between. This CDR3 comprises 16 residues. The CDR3: CASSEFGGANTGELFF. The CDR3 DNA follows: TGTGCCAGCAGTGAATTTGGGGGAGCTAACACCGGGGAGCTGTTTTTT.

This sequence joins TRBV3-1 and TRBJ1-5; unclear D gene. Trimming took 2 bases from V and 1 from J, leaving 9 bases between them. The CDR3 has 15 residues. The germline V gene has CDR1 LGHDT and CDR2 YNNKEL (reference sequence). CDR3 DNA sequence: TGTGCCAGCAGCCAACAGCCCTTGAGCAATCAGCCCCAGCATTTT. This encodes CASSQQPLSNQPQHF.

This sequence joins TRBV28 and TRBJ2-7; 12 bases line up with TRBD2. The trim removed 7 bases at V and 4 bases at J, leaving 17 bases unmatched. Germline assignment: CDR1 MDHEN and CDR2 SYDVKM. CDR3 length: 18 amino acids. The CDR3 nucleotides are TGTGCCAGCACCGGATCGCTAGCGGGAGGGCCGATCTCTTACGAGCAGTACTTC. Translation gives CASTGSLAGGPISYEQYF.

This rearrangement joins TRBV20-1 to TRBJ2-1, with a weak D call TRBD2 (5 bases). Trimming removed 3 bases from V and 4 bases from J, with 13 bases in between. The germline CDR1 and CDR2 sequences are DFQATT and SNEGSKA (reference sequence). The CDR3 is made up of 14 amino acids. CDR3 bases: TGCAGTGCTAGGGGGAGCGACGAATACAATGAGCAGTTCTTC. As protein: CSARGSDEYNEQFF.

The rearrangement joins TRBV20-1 to TRBJ2-5, with a weak D call TRBD2 (5 bases). CDR1 DFQATT and CDR2 SNEGSKA come from the germline V gene (reference sequence). Trimming took 0 bases from V and 4 from J, leaving 18 bases between them. The CDR3 is made up of 16 amino acids. This chain's CDR3 is CSARDISTRGLETQYF. Here the CDR3 DNA reads TGCAGTGCTAGAGATATTTCAACGAGAGGGCTAGAGACCCAGTACTTC.

The chain carries TRBV5-1 and TRBJ1-4, with no clear D. V was cut by 4 bases and J by 8 bases, with 12 bases left in between. From germline, CDR1 is SGHRS and CDR2 YFSETQ. CDR3 length equals 13 residues. CDR3 DNA sequence: TGCGCCAGCAGCCAGATTATGGGAGAAAAACTGTTTTTT. Its protein is CASSQIMGEKLFF.

The chain combines TRBV20-1 with TRBJ2-7; 11 nucleotides match TRBD1. The CDR3 is 14 residues long. Germline V gene data show CDR1 as DFQATT and CDR2 as SNEGSKA (reference sequence). V lost 5 bases to trimming and J lost 0 bases; unmatched junction nucleotides: 3. CDR3 in DNA: TGCAGTGCTGCGGACAGGGGGCGCTCCTACGAGCAGTACTTC. Translation: CSAADRGRSYEQYF.

Many counts were recorded for this clonotype. CDR3: CASRGDHYEQYF. Here the CDR3 DNA reads TGTGCCAGCAGGGGCGATCACTACGAGCAGTACTTC. The chain couples TRBV2 to TRBJ2-7; D uncertain. The CDR3 length is 12 residues. Per germline, CDR1 SNHLY and CDR2 FYNNEI. The V and J ends lost 6 bases and 3 bases respectively, with 9 bases between them.

This clonotype occurred many times. This sequence joins TRBV2 and TRBJ2-5, with D uncertain. The germline V gene has CDR1 SNHLY and CDR2 FYNNEI. CDR3 length: 14 amino acids. Trimming left V 10 bases short and J 2 bases short, with 17 bases between. CDR3 residues: CATVPFSGQETQYF. As DNA, the CDR3 is TGTGCCACTGTACCCTTCTCCGGGCAAGAGACCCAGTACTTC.

The chain joins TRBV5-5 to TRBJ1-5; the D is unclear. Germline V lookup: CDR1 SGHKS, CDR2 YYEKEE (reference sequence). V was pared by 2 bases and J by 4 bases, with 13 bases between. CDR3 size: 15 residues. The CDR3 region is CASSLLMGKNQPQHF. CDR3 coding DNA: TGTGCCAGCAGCTTATTAATGGGGAAGAATCAGCCCCAGCATTTT. The full variable domain, completed using reference TRBV5-5 and TRBJ1-5, is DAGVTQSPTHLIKTRGQQVTLRCSPISGHKSVSWYQQVLGQGPQFIFQYYEKEERGRGNFPDRFSARQFPNYSSELNVNALLLGDSALYLCASSLLMGKNQPQHFGDGTRLSIL.

About this clonotype itself: This may arise from a read error, as a much more abundant clone is one base away. CDR3 residues: CASSVWQGTYQGTQYF. The CDR3 DNA reads TGTGCCAGTAGTGTATGGCAGGGCACTTACCAAGGGACCCAGTACTTC. The chain couples TRBV19 to TRBJ2-5, with D possibly TRBD1 on 5 matching bases. Per germline, CDR1 LNHDA and CDR2 SQIVND (reference sequence). This CDR3 has 16 residues.

The V and J genes are TRBV9 and TRBJ2-5; 10 bases are shared with TRBD2. The length of the CDR3 is 16 residues. With V trimmed by 2 bases and J by 4 bases, 8 bases remained unmatched. Germline lookup yields CDR1 SGDLS and CDR2 YYNGEE. For the CDR3, the DNA is TGTGCCAGCAGCGTGTTAGCGGGAGGCGGAGGAGAGACCCAGTACTTC. It specifies CASSVLAGGGGETQYF.

This clonotype was seen repeatedly, ten times or more. The rearrangement uses TRBV28 and TRBJ2-7, with 9 nucleotides matching TRBD1. The CDR3 is made up of 17 amino acids. After removal of 2 bases from V and 5 bases from J, the junction contained 13 bases not matched to a gene. Germline V lookup: CDR1 MDHEN, CDR2 SYDVKM. CDR3 in DNA: TGTGCCAGCAGTTTAAGTCGAGGGGGACAGGGAAAAGACGAGCAGTACTTC. Its protein is CASSLSRGGQGKDEQYF.

The V call is TRBV12-5, the J call TRBJ1-1; no definite D call. CDR1 and CDR2 from the germline V gene are LGHNT and FRNRAP. This CDR3 is 14 amino acids long. Between the trimmed V and J ends, which lost 3 bases and 6 bases, there was a span of 14 bases. CDR3 sequence reads: CASGLGPQVSEAFF. CDR3 bases: TGTGCTAGTGGTTTAGGACCCCAGGTATCTGAAGCTTTCTTT.

J is TRBJ2-5 and V is TRBV14, with 7 positions matching TRBD1. The J segment lost 0 bases and the V segment lost 4 bases, leaving 2 bases of the junction unmatched. The CDR3 consists of 14 residues. Germline V gene sequence: CDR1 SGHDN, CDR2 FVKESK. Here the CDR3 reads CASSPQGDQETQYF. The CDR3 DNA is TGTGCCAGCAGCCCCCAGGGGGACCAAGAGACCCAGTACTTC.

The rearrangement links TRBV6-6 to TRBJ2-1; 7 positions match TRBD2. The junction had 5 bases not matched to a gene; V was cut back by 0 bases and J by 0 bases. Germline assignment: CDR1 MNHNY and CDR2 SVGAGI (reference sequence). CDR3 length equals 17 residues. CDR3 sequence: CASSYSSAGVSYNEQFF. The CDR3 DNA follows: TGTGCCAGCAGTTACTCCTCGGCGGGGGTCTCCTACAATGAGCAGTTCTTC.